A single sample gave rise to the 32 T cell receptor beta chains below, sequenced in a study of shared clonotypes between healthy human individuals. Here immunoSEQ multiplex PCR was the method, and the copy in TCRdb shows in-frame clones only, minus some. The sample holds about 2.2 million clones; about 93% are singletons and the top ten take about 1.5%. CD45RO-negative CD8 cells positively selected for CCR7 made up the naive population, which excluded terminally differentiated effector memory CD45RA+ cells. The sequencing input was naive CD8+ T cells from PBMCs. The receptors derive from a man in his late teens or twenties in good health. Some clones in this sample may be carry-over from other donors' samples.

V gene TRBV13 combines with J gene TRBJ2-2; TRBD1 aligns across 10 bases. This CDR3 contains 15 residues. Germline assignment: CDR1 PRHDT and CDR2 FYEKMQ (reference sequence). J was trimmed by 5 bases and V by 4 bases; bases with no gene match: 4. Written as DNA, the CDR3 is TGTGCCAGCAGCTACGGGACAGGGGAAACCGGGGAGCTGTTTTTT. Translated: CASSYGTGETGELFF.

The J gene is TRBJ2-7, the V gene TRBV6-1, with D perhaps assigned TRBD1 or TRBD2 (5 bases each). This CDR3 has 12 amino acids. CDR1 is MNHNS, CDR2 SASEGT, per germline. Trimming stripped 11 bases from V and 6 bases from J, with 17 bases between. DNA of the CDR3: TGTGCCGTCACGCGAGGGGCTTTCGAGCAGTACTTC. Amino acids: CAVTRGAFEQYF.

CDR3 region: CATSRGRGRSNEQYF. The CDR3 nucleotides read TGTGCCACCAGCAGAGGAAGAGGAAGGTCCAACGAGCAGTACTTC. The chain employs TRBV15 and TRBJ2-7, with D hard to call. Germline V gives CDR1 LNHNV, CDR2 YYDKDF (reference sequence). This CDR3 region has 15 residues. Trimming stripped 1 base from V and 5 bases from J, with 15 bases between.

V usage is TRBV27 and J usage is TRBJ1-2; maybe TRBD1 (6 bases). V was clipped by 6 bases and J by 3 bases, with 11 bases between them. The CDR3 totals 13 residues. Germline assignment: CDR1 MNHEY and CDR2 SMNVEV (reference sequence). The CDR3 sequence: CASSAQGDYGYTF. The CDR3 DNA reads TGTGCCAGCAGCGCACAGGGTGACTATGGCTACACCTTC.

V usage is TRBV27 and J usage is TRBJ2-1; D unresolved. There are 14 residues in the CDR3. Per germline, CDR1 MNHEY and CDR2 SMNVEV (reference sequence). The V gene lost 3 bases and the J gene lost 9 bases, with 15 bases spanning the gap. The CDR3 protein is CASSFRVDGSEQFF. The CDR3 DNA follows: TGTGCCAGCAGTTTTCGGGTCGATGGCAGTGAGCAGTTCTTC.

J is TRBJ2-2 and V is TRBV5-1, with 8 bases aligning to TRBD2. Germline CDR1 is SGHRS and CDR2 is YFSETQ. Germline trimming cut 4 bases from V and 3 bases from J; bases unmatched to any gene: 5. The length of the CDR3 is 15 residues. Written as DNA, the CDR3 is TGCGCCAGCAGCCCAGCGGGGGACTACACCGGGGAGCTGTTTTTT. Protein product: CASSPAGDYTGELFF. The whole variable domain, remainder taken from reference TRBV5-1 and TRBJ2-2, is KAGVTQTPRYLIKTRGQQVTLSCSPISGHRSVSWYQQTPGQGLQFLFEYFSETQRNKGNFPGRFSGRQFSNSRSEMNVSTLELGDSALYLCASSPAGDYTGELFFGEGSRLTVL.

In nucleotides, the CDR3 is TGTGCCAGCAGCTTAGACCCGGCATCCGGCGAGCAGTACTTC. As protein: CASSLDPASGEQYF. The rearrangement uses TRBV7-7 and TRBJ2-7; D unclear. Trimming shortened V by 1 base and J by 6 bases, and 13 bases separated the two germline ends. The CDR3 runs 14 residues. Germline values: CDR1 SSHAT, CDR2 FNYEAQ (reference sequence). The variable domain in full, completed from reference TRBV7-7 and TRBJ2-7, reads GAGVSQSPRYKVTKRGQDVTLRCDPISSHATLYWYQQALGQGPEFLTYFNYEAQPDKSGLPSDRFSAERPEGSISTLTIQRTEQRDSAMYRCASSLDPASGEQYFGPGTRLTVT.

On this clone itself: Other nucleotide sequences from this sample produce the same CDR3. Here the CDR3 reads CASSLGSAYEQYF. The CDR3 DNA reads TGTGCCAGCAGCTTGGGCAGTGCGTACGAGCAGTACTTC. J is TRBJ2-7 and V is TRBV5-6, with unresolved D. Trimming pared 0 bases from V and 4 bases from J, leaving 8 bases between. The germline V gene encodes CDR1 SGHDT and CDR2 YYEEEE. There are 13 residues in the CDR3.

The J gene is TRBJ1-2, the V gene TRBV30; no definite D call. CDR3 length: 14 amino acids. V was pared by 2 bases and J by 1 base, with 11 bases between. Germline V gene sequence: CDR1 GTSNPN, CDR2 SVGIG (reference sequence). CDR3 sequence: CAWSRITSNYGYTF. The CDR3 coding sequence is TGTGCCTGGAGTAGAATAACAAGTAACTATGGCTACACCTTC.

This clone has a single count. For the CDR3, the DNA is TGTGCCAGTAGTGGAGGACAGGCCGGGACTAGCGTTTACAATGAGCAGTTCTTC. Translating it yields CASSGGQAGTSVYNEQFF. The chain links TRBV19 to TRBJ2-1, with 10 nucleotides matching TRBD2. CDR1 is LNHDA, CDR2 SQIVND, per germline (reference sequence). V was clipped by 5 bases and J by 4 bases; unmatched bases: 14. The CDR3 totals 18 residues.

On this clone: This sample includes further DNA sequences coding for the same CDR3. V is TRBV29-1 and J is TRBJ2-7, with 8 bases matching TRBD1. Germline lookup yields CDR1 SQVTM and CDR2 ANQGSEA. Trimming took 6 bases from V and 2 from J; bases not matched to a gene: 6. This CDR3 is 13 amino acids long. CDR3 in amino acids: CSVLRQGTYEQYF. The CDR3 region has the DNA TGCAGCGTCCTCCGACAGGGGACCTACGAGCAGTACTTC.

In the case of this clone: Other DNA sequences in the same sample also yield this CDR3. The chain links TRBV19 to TRBJ1-1; no definite D call. This CDR3 contains 11 residues. The V end lost 1 base, the J end lost 8 bases, and 5 bases lay between the germline ends. The V gene's germline CDR1 is LNHDA and CDR2 SQIVND (reference sequence). CDR3 sequence reads: CASSIGDEAFF. The CDR3 DNA is TGTGCCAGTAGTATAGGCGACGAAGCTTTCTTT.

In the case of this clone: The junction departs from germline at one end; a sequencing error may be responsible. The J gene is TRBJ2-3, the V gene TRBV7-8; D remains ambiguous. CDR1 and CDR2 from the germline V gene are SGHVS and FQNEAQ. This CDR3 is built from 15 residues. The CDR3 sequence is CASTLGIGQALEQYF. DNA of the CDR3: TGTGCCAGCACCTTAGGGATTGGGCAGGCCCTGGAGCAGTATTTT.

V is TRBV9 and J is TRBJ1-2, with 7 nucleotides matching TRBD1. The CDR3 loop spans 15 amino acids. The V gene's germline CDR1 is SGDLS and CDR2 YYNGEE. The J segment lost 0 bases and the V segment lost 2 bases, leaving 4 bases of the junction unmatched. The CDR3 sequence: CASSVHRGSNYGYTF. In nucleotides, the CDR3 is TGTGCCAGCAGCGTCCACAGGGGTTCTAACTATGGCTACACCTTC.

The V and J genes are TRBV7-9 and TRBJ2-3, with 7 bases lining up with TRBD1. Germline-derived CDR1 and CDR2 are SEHNR and FQNEAQ (reference sequence). The CDR3 is made up of 17 amino acids. J gave up 2 bases and V 6 bases, and 14 bases lay outside the gene matches. CDR3 protein: CASRYHYRDSLTDTQYF. In DNA, the CDR3 is TGTGCCAGCAGGTATCACTACCGGGACAGCCTCACAGATACGCAGTATTTT.

V gene TRBV20-1 combines with J gene TRBJ1-2; D remains unclear. The V end lost 2 bases, the J end lost 8 bases, and 6 bases lay between the germline ends. The CDR3 is 10 residues long. Looked up from germline, CDR1 is DFQATT and CDR2 is SNEGSKA (reference sequence). Here the CDR3 reads CSARQDGYTF. CDR3 in DNA: TGCAGTGCTAGACAGGACGGCTACACCTTC.

The chain joins TRBV6-1 to TRBJ2-7, with a possible D match to TRBD1 (6 bases). Trimming pared 6 bases from V and 2 bases from J, leaving 11 bases between. This CDR3 region has 13 residues. Germline lookup yields CDR1 MNHNS and CDR2 SASEGT. CDR3 DNA: TGTGCCAGCAGCGAACAGGGCCCCTACGAGCAGTACTTC. Residues: CASSEQGPYEQYF.

This clone was observed a single time. The chain uses TRBV5-4 and TRBJ2-5, with a tentative D call TRBD1 (6 bases). The CDR3 is 14 amino acids. In germline, CDR1 is SGHNT, CDR2 YYREEE (reference sequence). V dropped 5 bases and J dropped 13 bases, with 24 bases sitting between them. This CDR3 is CASSRTGTTPLWYF. The CDR3 region has the DNA TGTGCCAGCAGTCGCACAGGGACCACTCCTTTGTGGTACTTC. Full variable domain (remainder filled in from reference TRBV5-4 and TRBJ2-5): ETGVTQSPTHLIKTRGQQVTLRCSSQSGHNTVSWYQQALGQGPQFIFQYYREEENGRGNFPPRFSGLQFPNYSSELNVNALELDDSALYLCASSRTGTTPLWYFGPGTRLLVL.

The CDR3 region is CASSLRTRAFNEKLFF. The CDR3 DNA follows: TGTGCCAGCAGCTTACGGACCAGAGCTTTTAATGAAAAACTGTTTTTT. V and J are TRBV7-6 and TRBJ1-4; D unresolved. This CDR3 region has 16 residues. Per the germline V gene, CDR1 is SGHVS and CDR2 is FNYEAQ. The V gene lost 2 bases and the J gene lost 4 bases, with 14 bases spanning the gap.

The chain couples TRBV28 to TRBJ2-1, with 8 nucleotides matching TRBD2. CDR1 and CDR2 from the germline V gene are MDHEN and SYDVKM. The CDR3 has 17 residues. V shed 5 bases and J 0 bases; nucleotides not matched to a gene: 9. CDR3 protein: CASSGAREGVSYNEQFF. The CDR3 region has the DNA TGTGCCAGCAGTGGAGCCCGGGAGGGGGTCTCCTACAATGAGCAGTTCTTC.

This clone came up once. The J gene is TRBJ1-6, the V gene TRBV28; 7 bases line up with TRBD1. Trimming took 6 bases from V and 5 from J; bases not matched to a gene: 10. This CDR3 has 16 amino acids. CDR1 MDHEN and CDR2 SYDVKM come from the germline V gene. Written as DNA, the CDR3 is TGTGCCAGCAGGGAGGAGAGGGGGCTCAATAATTCACCCCTCCACTTT. This codes for CASREERGLNNSPLHF.

The genes are TRBV7-3 and TRBJ1-1, with D possibly TRBD1 on 6 matching bases. The CDR3 sequence is 13 residues long. Germline CDR1 reads SGHTA; CDR2 reads FQGTGA. V dropped 5 bases and J dropped 7 bases, with 14 bases sitting between them. The CDR3 coding sequence is TGTGCCAGCAGCGAGGTACAGGGCTATGAAGCTTTCTTT. This sequence encodes CASSEVQGYEAFF.

J is TRBJ1-1 and V is TRBV4-3; unclear D gene. The CDR3 sequence is 15 residues long. Trimming took off 0 bases at V and 0 bases at J, with 8 bases between the two ends. Germline values: CDR1 LGHNA, CDR2 YSLEER. Here the CDR3 reads CASSQDMTVNTEAFF. The CDR3 DNA reads as TGCGCCAGCAGCCAAGATATGACGGTGAACACTGAAGCTTTCTTT.

The chain recombines TRBV19 with TRBJ2-1; D may be TRBD2 (5 bases). Germline V gene sequence: CDR1 LNHDA, CDR2 SQIVND (reference sequence). CDR3 length: 13 amino acids. Trimming pared 11 bases from V and 10 bases from J, leaving 21 bases between. The CDR3 DNA is TGTGCCGTATCACCCCCCACTAGGGAGGAGCAGTTCTTC. It codes for CAVSPPTREEQFF. Full variable domain (rest looked up from reference TRBV19 and TRBJ2-1): DGGITQSPKYLFRKEGQNVTLSCEQNLNHDAMYWYRQDPGQGLRLIYYSQIVNDFQKGDIAEGYSVSREKKESFPLTVTSAQKNPTAFYLCAVSPPTREEQFFGPGTRLTVL.

CDR3 protein: CSVEETGSANTEAFF. The CDR3 DNA follows: TGCAGCGTTGAAGAGACAGGGTCCGCGAACACTGAAGCTTTCTTT. This rearrangement joins TRBV29-1 to TRBJ1-1, with 7 bases fitting TRBD1. Trimming at V came to 0 bases and at J to 1 base, leaving 5 bases not matched to a gene. CDR3 length equals 15 residues. The germline V gene encodes CDR1 SQVTM and CDR2 ANQGSEA.

The V gene is TRBV27, the J gene TRBJ2-1, with D perhaps TRBD1 (6 bases). Germline assignment: CDR1 MNHEY and CDR2 SMNVEV (reference sequence). V lost 6 bases and J 10 bases, leaving 22 bases between the germline ends. The CDR3 has 15 amino acids. The CDR3 DNA is TGTGCCAGCAGAGCGGACAGCGAAGGTATAAGGGAGCAGTTCTTC. Translated, it gives CASRADSEGIREQFF.

This chain connects TRBV2 to TRBJ1-3; no firm D call. Germline V CDR1 and CDR2: SNHLY, FYNNEI. CDR3 length: 11 amino acids. The V end was cut by 4 bases, the J end by 4 bases, with 2 bases between. This CDR3 reads CASSVGNTIYF. DNA for the CDR3: TGTGCCAGCAGTGTCGGAAACACCATATATTTT.

Regarding this clone: The germline gene is not matched at one end of the junction; a read error may be the cause. This chain joins TRBV6-5 and TRBJ1-5; D remains ambiguous. Germline V gene lookup returns CDR1 MNHEY and CDR2 SVGAGI. The CDR3 is made up of 11 amino acids. The CDR3 here is CASGYNQPQHF. The CDR3 region has the DNA TGTGCCAGCGGTTACAATCAGCCCCAGCATTTT.

This chain links TRBV7-9 with TRBJ2-3, with 14 bases aligning to TRBD2. Germline-derived CDR1 and CDR2 are SEHNR and FQNEAQ (reference sequence). This CDR3 has 19 residues. Unmatched junction bases numbered 13, after V lost 5 bases and J lost 3 bases. The CDR3 DNA is TGTGCCAGCAGCCCCCCCGCGCGGACTAGCGGGAGGATTACAGATACGCAGTATTTT. It encodes CASSPPARTSGRITDTQYF.

This chain's CDR3 is CASSVAGRGANEKLFF. As DNA, the CDR3 is TGTGCCAGCAGCGTAGCAGGGAGGGGAGCTAATGAAAAACTGTTTTTT. The chain recombines TRBV9 with TRBJ1-4, with a possible D match to TRBD1 (5 bases). V was trimmed by 0 bases and J by 3 bases, leaving 12 bases between them. Germline loops: CDR1 SGDLS, CDR2 YYNGEE. The CDR3 length is 16 residues.

Comments on this clone: In the same sample, other DNA sequences code for this CDR3. The chain recombines TRBV28 with TRBJ2-7; the D gene is possibly TRBD2 (6 bases). This CDR3 comprises 14 residues. V was shortened by 3 bases and J by 1 base, with 10 bases between the two germline ends. The germline CDR1 and CDR2 sequences are MDHEN and SYDVKM. CDR3 nucleotides: TGTGCCAGCAGTTTTGGGACTGGATCCTACGAGCAGTACTTC. As protein: CASSFGTGSYEQYF.

The rearrangement joins TRBV19 to TRBJ1-4; no clear D. Germline V lookup: CDR1 LNHDA, CDR2 SQIVND (reference sequence). V was pared by 3 bases and J by 10 bases, with 9 bases between. The CDR3 spans 12 residues. The CDR3 sequence is CASSISSGKLFF. The CDR3 nucleotides are TGTGCCAGTAGTATTAGTTCTGGAAAACTGTTTTTT.